This TCR beta chain was documented in a study of Graves' ophthalmopathy and Graves' hyperthyroidism. Researchers took RNA transcripts and amplified TCR beta CDR3 regions from them. Following a first-round RT-PCR that used HTBI primers, a second-round multiplex PCR was carried out. Using its own MiXCR run on the multiplex PCR reads, TCRdb lists one record per CDR3 protein. The sample includes 200,000 to 250,000 distinct CDR3 sequences, 20% to 25% seen only once; the top ten take about 46%. This clonotype showed up just a few times. The sample consisted of peripheral blood. This receptor was obtained from a woman aged 50 to 65 with Graves' ophthalmopathy.

The CDR3 spells CASSLMSSRSLSGSYEQYF. The CDR3 coding sequence is TGTGCCAGCAGCTTAATGTCGAGCCGATCACTGAGCGGCTCCTACGAGCAGTACTTC. The chain uses TRBV11-1 and TRBJ2-7; the D gene is possibly TRBD2 (5 bases). This CDR3 comprises 19 residues. The V end was cut by 2 bases, the J end by 0 bases, with 23 bases between. Germline V gene lookup returns CDR1 SGHAT and CDR2 FQDESV (reference sequence).